The 26 T cell receptor beta chains given below trace back to one sample, sequenced in a study of blood T cell repertoires in COVID-19. Produced via immunoSEQ multiplex PCR; TCRdb's table is partial and in-frame only. The sample lists 360,000 or so clones; roughly nine tenths were seen once. The sequencing input was peripheral blood. These TCRs come from a woman aged 60-75 years with COVID-19, enrolled during active disease.

The V call is TRBV7-2, the J call TRBJ1-1; D is uncertain. Trimming stripped 3 bases from V and 0 bases from J, with 5 bases between. The CDR3 consists of 13 residues. CDR1 and CDR2 from the germline V gene are SGHTA and FQGNSA. In nucleotides, the CDR3 is TGTGCCAGCAGCTTCAGGATGAACACTGAAGCTTTCTTT. Amino acid sequence: CASSFRMNTEAFF. The whole variable domain, filled in from reference TRBV7-2 and TRBJ1-1, reads GAGVSQSPSNKVTEKGKDVELRCDPISGHTALYWYRQSLGQGLEFLIYFQGNSAPDKSGLPSDRFSAERTGGSVSTLTIQRTQQEDSAVYLCASSFRMNTEAFFGQGTRLTVV.

The rearrangement joins TRBV10-1 to TRBJ1-1, with D possibly being TRBD1 (5 bases). Trimming pared 3 bases from V and 10 bases from J, leaving 15 bases between. This CDR3 comprises 13 residues. CDR1 is WNHNN and CDR2 is SYGVQD in the germline V gene (reference sequence). CDR3 amino acids: CASSDPGGAGAFF. The DNA of the CDR3 is TGCGCCAGCAGTGACCCCGGAGGGGCGGGAGCTTTCTTT.

In DNA, the CDR3 is TGTGCCACCAGCAGAGCACCGGCAGGCAGAGAGCAGCCCCAGCATTTT. Translation gives CATSRAPAGREQPQHF. The chain has TRBV15 and TRBJ1-5; D call uncertain. Trimming shortened V by 1 base and J by 7 bases, and 17 bases separated the two germline ends. The CDR3 spans 16 residues. Per germline, CDR1 LNHNV and CDR2 YYDKDF (reference sequence).

The chain employs TRBV28 and TRBJ1-3, with 8 positions matching TRBD1. The CDR3 sequence is 16 residues long. The germline gives CDR1 MDHEN, CDR2 SYDVKM. Trimming removed 5 bases from V and 4 bases from J; junction bases left unmatched: 10. CDR3 loop: CASSPGGTGPGNTIYF. CDR3 nucleotide sequence: TGTGCCAGCAGTCCAGGGGGGACAGGCCCCGGAAACACCATATATTTT. Looking up the rest from reference TRBV28 and TRBJ1-3 gives the full variable domain: DVKVTQSSRYLVKRTGEKVFLECVQDMDHENMFWYRQDPGLGLRLIYFSYDVKMKEKGDIPEGYSVSREKKERFSLILESASTNQTSMYLCASSPGGTGPGNTIYFGEGSWLTVV.

Only one count was recorded for this clone. The V gene is TRBV4-2, the J gene TRBJ2-3; TRBD2 might be the D (6 bases). V lost 0 bases and J 7 bases, leaving 11 bases between the germline ends. The CDR3 covers 14 residues. CDR1 LGHNA and CDR2 YNFKEQ come from the germline V gene. As DNA, the CDR3 is TGTGCCAGCAGCCAAGATAGGACTACTTATACGCAGTATTTT. Its protein is CASSQDRTTYTQYF.

As regards this clone: The same CDR3 is also encoded by other DNA sequences in this sample. The J gene is TRBJ1-1, the V gene TRBV5-1; D ambiguous. The ends were cut back, 0 bases at V and 3 bases at J, with 6 bases in the middle. Looked up from germline, CDR1 is SGHRS and CDR2 is YFSETQ. This CDR3 contains 13 residues. This chain's CDR3 is CASSLGQYTEAFF. CDR3 DNA: TGCGCCAGCAGCTTGGGACAATACACTGAAGCTTTCTTT.

The chain has TRBV18 and TRBJ2-5; 9 positions match TRBD2. J was trimmed by 4 bases and V by 3 bases; bases with no gene match: 6. The CDR3 has 15 residues. Germline V gene data show CDR1 as KGHSH and CDR2 as LQKENI. CDR3 DNA: TGTGCCAGCTCACCCCGCCGGCGGGGGGGAGAGACCCAGTACTTC. Protein sequence: CASSPRRRGGETQYF.

The chain links TRBV3-1 (or the pseudogene TRBV3-2) to TRBJ2-7, with 10 bases aligning to TRBD1. The junction had 6 bases not matched to a gene; V was cut back by 5 bases and J by 5 bases. The CDR3 contains 14 residues. CDR1 is LGHDT and CDR2 is YNNKEL in the germline V gene (reference sequence). The CDR3 bases are TGTGCCAGCAGCTGGGACAGGGGTGGGAACGAGCAGTACTTC. Protein product: CASSWDRGGNEQYF.

The chain recombines TRBV27 with TRBJ1-6; perhaps TRBD1 as D (6 bases). Trimming removed 3 bases from V and 10 bases from J, with 16 bases in between. Per germline, CDR1 MNHEY and CDR2 SMNVEV (reference sequence). The CDR3 is 15 amino acids. CDR3 region: CASSFLRQVDSPLHF. CDR3 coding DNA: TGTGCCAGCAGTTTTTTAAGACAGGTCGACTCACCCCTCCACTTT.

V usage is TRBV20-1 and J usage is TRBJ1-2, with TRBD1 identical over 10 bases. The germline gives CDR1 DFQATT, CDR2 SNEGSKA (reference sequence). The CDR3 runs 14 residues. Unmatched junction bases numbered 9, after V lost 3 bases and J lost 8 bases. In nucleotides, the CDR3 is TGCAGTGCTAGTGCCGGGACAGGGGTAGGGGGCTACACCTTC. Protein: CSASAGTGVGGYTF.

V usage is TRBV19 and J usage is TRBJ1-1, with D perhaps matching TRBD1 (5 bases). This CDR3 is built from 14 residues. Germline V CDR1 and CDR2: LNHDA, SQIVND (reference sequence). The V end lost 3 bases, the J end lost 5 bases, and 13 bases lay between the germline ends. In nucleotides, the CDR3 is TGTGCCAGTAGTATCTTGGGGGGAGGGACTGAAGCTTTCTTT. Translating gives CASSILGGGTEAFF.

CDR3 region: CASSLDVAGGRKTQYF. The CDR3 nucleotides read TGTGCCAGCAGCTTGGATGTAGCGGGGGGGCGAAAGACCCAGTACTTC. This chain connects TRBV5-8 to TRBJ2-5; 11 bases align to TRBD2. Germline-derived CDR1 and CDR2 are SGHTS and YDEGEE. V was pared by 0 bases and J by 6 bases, with 7 bases of the junction left unmatched. The CDR3 contains 16 residues.

This chain connects TRBV6-5 to TRBJ2-7; no reliable D call. The CDR3 covers 16 residues. Between the trimmed V and J ends, which lost 0 bases and 0 bases, there was a span of 12 bases. Germline CDR1 is MNHEY and CDR2 is SVGAGI. DNA for the CDR3: TGTGCCAGCAGTTACTCCCCGGCCTCTAGCTCCTACGAGCAGTACTTC. Protein: CASSYSPASSSYEQYF.

This clone was seen only a few times. The chain uses TRBV7-9 and TRBJ1-5; the match to TRBD1 covers 9 bases. CDR1 and CDR2 (germline): SEHNR, FQNEAQ (reference sequence). V was clipped by 5 bases and J by 9 bases; unmatched bases: 11. This CDR3 is 15 amino acids long. CDR3 bases: TGTGCCAGCAGCCGGGGACAGGGATTGGATGCGCCCCAGCATTTT. Translation: CASSRGQGLDAPQHF.

This chain connects TRBV5-1 to TRBJ2-2, with D possibly TRBD1 on 6 matching bases. Germline V CDR1 and CDR2: SGHRS, YFSETQ. The CDR3 is 16 amino acids. Trimming took off 0 bases at V and 5 bases at J, with 14 bases between the two ends. As DNA, the CDR3 is TGCGCCAGCAGCTTGGAAGGGGGACGTGGGACCGGGGAGCTGTTTTTT. It codes for CASSLEGGRGTGELFF.

V is TRBV24-1 and J is TRBJ2-1; D is undetermined. Trimming took off 1 base at V and 13 bases at J, with 13 bases between the two ends. Germline CDR1 and CDR2: KGHDR and SFDVKD. The CDR3 loop spans 13 amino acids. The CDR3 DNA follows: TGTGCCACCAGTGATTTAGCTGCAGCGAAACAGTTCTTC. Translated: CATSDLAAAKQFF.

Here the CDR3 reads CASSSPGLVLDTQYF. CDR3 nucleotide sequence: TGTGCCAGCAGTTCCCCGGGACTAGTATTAGATACGCAGTATTTT. The gene calls are TRBV6-5 and TRBJ2-3, with TRBD2 identical over 8 bases. Germline-derived CDR1 and CDR2 are MNHEY and SVGAGI. The length of the CDR3 is 15 residues. J gave up 5 bases and V 4 bases, and 8 bases lay outside the gene matches.

As DNA, the CDR3 is TGTGCCAGCAGTGTGGGGACAGATACCTATGGCTACACCTTC. Amino acids: CASSVGTDTYGYTF. V usage is TRBV2 and J usage is TRBJ1-2; 7 bases line up with TRBD1. The germline V gene has CDR1 SNHLY and CDR2 FYNNEI. The CDR3 contains 14 residues. The trim removed 4 bases at V and 4 bases at J, leaving 6 bases unmatched.

This rearrangement joins TRBV19 to TRBJ1-1; D not resolved. V was clipped by 3 bases and J by 5 bases, with 22 bases between them. CDR3 length equals 17 residues. Germline V lookup: CDR1 LNHDA, CDR2 SQIVND (reference sequence). The CDR3 DNA follows: TGTGCCAGTAGTATCCCTCCCCCACAGAGTCGTTTTACTGAAGCTTTCTTT. It translates to CASSIPPPQSRFTEAFF. The variable domain in full, with the rest retrieved from reference TRBV19 and TRBJ1-1, is DGGITQSPKYLFRKEGQNVTLSCEQNLNHDAMYWYRQDPGQGLRLIYYSQIVNDFQKGDIAEGYSVSREKKESFPLTVTSAQKNPTAFYLCASSIPPPQSRFTEAFFGQGTRLTVV.

The rearrangement uses TRBV3-1 (or the pseudogene TRBV3-2) and TRBJ1-1; 8 nucleotides line up with TRBD1. Germline V gives CDR1 LGHDT, CDR2 YNNKEL (reference sequence). V dropped 2 bases and J dropped 3; count of bases not matched to a gene: 8. This CDR3 region has 16 residues. The CDR3, as DNA: TGTGCCAGCAGCCAACCCTACAGGGGGTCGGACACTGAAGCTTTCTTT. Encoded protein: CASSQPYRGSDTEAFF.

This clone was detected only a few times. This chain uses TRBV24-1 with TRBJ2-2; the match to TRBD1 covers 11 bases. This CDR3 spans 16 amino acids. CDR1 KGHDR and CDR2 SFDVKD come from the germline V gene. V dropped 0 bases and J dropped 6; count of bases not matched to a gene: 2. The CDR3 here is CATSDLGTGGAGELFF. The CDR3 nucleotides are TGTGCCACCAGTGATTTGGGGACAGGGGGGGCCGGGGAGCTGTTTTTT.

This rearrangement joins TRBV28 to TRBJ1-1; possibly TRBD1 for D (5 bases). In germline, CDR1 is MDHEN, CDR2 SYDVKM. V lost 3 bases and J 4 bases, leaving 15 bases between the germline ends. The CDR3 contains 15 residues. CDR3 sequence reads: CASSFNQRGGTEAFF. The CDR3 DNA sequence: TGTGCCAGCAGTTTCAATCAAAGGGGTGGCACTGAAGCTTTCTTT.

The rearrangement joins TRBV7-3 to TRBJ1-2; 7 bases fit TRBD1. The CDR3 has 12 residues. Trimming removed 5 bases from V and 13 bases from J; junction bases left unmatched: 10. From germline, CDR1 is SGHTA and CDR2 FQGTGA. As DNA, the CDR3 is TGTGCCAGCAGCCCAGGGGGGATAGGATTCACCTTC. As protein: CASSPGGIGFTF.

This rearrangement joins TRBV28 to TRBJ1-3; D is undetermined. This CDR3 comprises 14 residues. With 7 bases removed from V and 6 bases from J, the gap between germline ends came to 16 bases. Looked up from germline, CDR1 is MDHEN and CDR2 is SYDVKM. Written as DNA, the CDR3 is TGTGCCAGCAACGAGATAAGAATTTCAAACACCATATATTTT. Protein product: CASNEIRISNTIYF.

J is TRBJ1-5 and V is TRBV18; TRBD1 might be the D (6 bases). Trimming shortened V by 3 bases and J by 5 bases, and 11 bases separated the two germline ends. Germline V gene lookup returns CDR1 KGHSH and CDR2 LQKENI. The CDR3 has 14 amino acids. The CDR3 DNA is TGTGCCAGCTCACCTAACAGGGTTGATCAGCCCCAGCATTTT. Amino acid sequence: CASSPNRVDQPQHF.

The chain uses TRBV2 and TRBJ1-4; D may be TRBD1 (5 bases). The CDR3 extends over 14 amino acids. The ends were cut back, 6 bases at V and 5 bases at J, with 13 bases in the middle. The germline gives CDR1 SNHLY, CDR2 FYNNEI. In DNA form, the CDR3 reads TGTGCCAGCAGGAAGACAGACCGAAATGAAAAACTGTTTTTT. Its protein is CASRKTDRNEKLFF.